Below are 12 T cell receptor beta chains sequenced from a single sample in a study of T cell responses to AZD1222 COVID-19 vaccine. Sequencing used immunoSEQ multiplex PCR; TCRdb keeps in-frame clones, though not all of them. The data show about 53,000 clones, roughly 80% seen once. The material was peripheral blood, obtained on day 0 of AZD1222 vaccination. The origin of the receptors is an adult in good health.

This chain links TRBV4-3 with TRBJ1-6, with D possibly being TRBD1 (5 bases). The V gene lost 0 bases and the J gene lost 3 bases, with 15 bases spanning the gap. The length of the CDR3 is 18 residues. The germline gives CDR1 LGHNA, CDR2 YSLEER. The CDR3 region is CASSQEPPGPNYNSPLHF. Here the CDR3 DNA reads TGCGCCAGCAGCCAAGAACCGCCGGGGCCTAACTATAATTCACCCCTCCACTTT.

The gene calls are TRBV3-1 (or the pseudogene TRBV3-2) and TRBJ1-2; 7 bases match TRBD1. CDR1 is LGHDT and CDR2 is YNNKEL in the germline V gene (reference sequence). The V and J ends lost 4 bases and 6 bases, in that order; junction bases with no gene match: 11. This CDR3 contains 15 residues. This chain's CDR3 is CASSLDRAQSHGYTF. In nucleotides, the CDR3 is TGTGCCAGCAGCCTCGACAGGGCCCAATCCCATGGCTACACCTTC.

The V call is TRBV28, the J call TRBJ1-1; no reliable D call. The CDR3 is 13 residues long. Trimming left V 9 bases short and J 4 bases short, with 15 bases between. In germline, CDR1 is MDHEN, CDR2 SYDVKM. CDR3 nucleotide sequence: TGTGCCAGTTTTAACACCACTACCACTGAAGCTTTCTTT. This encodes CASFNTTTTEAFF. The whole variable domain, filled in from reference TRBV28 and TRBJ1-1, reads DVKVTQSSRYLVKRTGEKVFLECVQDMDHENMFWYRQDPGLGLRLIYFSYDVKMKEKGDIPEGYSVSREKKERFSLILESASTNQTSMYLCASFNTTTTEAFFGQGTRLTVV.

The gene calls are TRBV19 and TRBJ2-7; D call uncertain. This CDR3 spans 14 amino acids. Germline V gives CDR1 LNHDA, CDR2 SQIVND (reference sequence). Trimming pared 3 bases from V and 2 bases from J, leaving 11 bases between. The CDR3 region is CASSMYSETYEQYF. The CDR3 DNA is TGTGCCAGTAGTATGTACAGCGAAACCTACGAGCAGTACTTC.

This clone was counted a single time. The rearrangement uses TRBV5-5 and TRBJ2-1; a weak D match, TRBD2 (6 bases). From germline, CDR1 is SGHKS and CDR2 YYEKEE (reference sequence). The CDR3 is 17 residues long. V lost 6 bases and J lost 10, with 29 bases in between. CDR3 DNA: TGTGCCAGCACCACCAGCCCGAGCCGGGGGAGTAGTCAGGAGCAGTTCTTC. It codes for CASTTSPSRGSSQEQFF.

The V gene is TRBV10-1, the J gene TRBJ2-2; D not certain. The CDR3 runs 13 residues. CDR1 and CDR2 (germline): WNHNN, SYGVQD (reference sequence). Trimming stripped 8 bases from V and 4 bases from J, with 11 bases between. The CDR3 DNA sequence: TGCGCCAGCGCTCCTAATCCCACCGGGGAGCTGTTTTTT. It encodes CASAPNPTGELFF.

This chain links TRBV2 with TRBJ1-1; maybe TRBD1 (6 bases). Germline CDR1 reads SNHLY; CDR2 reads FYNNEI. Trimming cost V 7 bases and J 1 base, with 13 bases left between them. The CDR3 consists of 14 residues. CDR3 in DNA: TGTGCCAGCATTCAGGACAGATGGAACACTGAAGCTTTCTTT. It encodes CASIQDRWNTEAFF.

J is TRBJ1-3 and V is TRBV19; possible D gene TRBD1, 5 bases. Trimming removed 2 bases at V and 0 bases at J, with 14 bases between. This CDR3 has 17 residues. CDR1 and CDR2 (germline): LNHDA, SQIVND (reference sequence). In DNA, the CDR3 is TGTGCCAGTAGTATACGCAGGGCCGACAACTCTGGAAACACCATATATTTT. Translation gives CASSIRRADNSGNTIYF.

This clone occurred once. The chain combines TRBV18 with TRBJ2-1; the match to TRBD2 covers 12 bases. Germline CDR1 and CDR2: KGHSH and LQKENI. The CDR3 extends over 15 amino acids. V lost 2 bases to trimming and J lost 9 bases; unmatched junction nucleotides: 5. The CDR3 sequence: CASSPELAGGSEQFF. The CDR3, as DNA: TGTGCCAGCTCACCAGAACTAGCGGGAGGAAGTGAGCAGTTCTTC.

This clone was detected once. The chain uses TRBV10-1 and TRBJ2-3, with D hard to call. V was trimmed by 3 bases and J by 0 bases, leaving 4 bases between them. CDR3 size: 13 residues. Germline-derived CDR1 and CDR2 are WNHNN and SYGVQD (reference sequence). The CDR3 spells CASSDQSTDTQYF. The CDR3 DNA is TGCGCCAGCAGTGACCAAAGCACAGATACGCAGTATTTT.

The genes are TRBV4-1 and TRBJ2-1; maybe TRBD1 (6 bases). CDR1 and CDR2 from the germline V gene are MGHRA and YSYEKL. V lost 1 base and J 2 bases, leaving 18 bases between the germline ends. This CDR3 has 18 residues. CDR3 residues: CASSQGVGGNLAYNEQFF. CDR3 bases: TGCGCCAGCAGCCAAGGAGTTGGGGGCAACCTCGCCTACAATGAGCAGTTCTTC.

The chain couples TRBV10-3 to TRBJ1-6; tentative D call: TRBD1 (6 bases). Germline V gene sequence: CDR1 ENHRY, CDR2 SYGVKD. Trimming removed 2 bases from V and 6 bases from J, with 8 bases in between. This CDR3 spans 14 amino acids. CDR3 loop: CAISEGQFNSPLHF. CDR3 DNA: TGTGCCATCAGTGAGGGACAGTTTAATTCACCCCTCCACTTT.